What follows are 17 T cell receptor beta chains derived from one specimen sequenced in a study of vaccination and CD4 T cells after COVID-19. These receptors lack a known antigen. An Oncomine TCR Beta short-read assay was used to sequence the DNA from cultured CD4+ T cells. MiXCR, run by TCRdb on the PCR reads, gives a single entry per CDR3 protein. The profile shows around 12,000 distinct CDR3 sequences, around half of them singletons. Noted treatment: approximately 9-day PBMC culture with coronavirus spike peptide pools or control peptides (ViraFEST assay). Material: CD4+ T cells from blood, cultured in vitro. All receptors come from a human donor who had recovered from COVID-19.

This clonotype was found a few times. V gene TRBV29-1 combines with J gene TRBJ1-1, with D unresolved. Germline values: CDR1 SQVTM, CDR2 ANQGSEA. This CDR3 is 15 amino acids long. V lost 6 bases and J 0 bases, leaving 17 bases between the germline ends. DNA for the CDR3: TGCAGCGTACTCACCGACGGGTTAATGAACACTGAAGCTTTCTTT. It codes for CSVLTDGLMNTEAFF.

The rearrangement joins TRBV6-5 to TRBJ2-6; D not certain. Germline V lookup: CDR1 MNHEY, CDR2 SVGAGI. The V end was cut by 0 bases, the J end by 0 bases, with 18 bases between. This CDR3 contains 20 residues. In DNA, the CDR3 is TGTGCCAGCAGTTACTCCGCCCTAACGAGTTTTAGCTCTGGGGCCAACGTCCTGACTTTC. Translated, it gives CASSYSALTSFSSGANVLTF.

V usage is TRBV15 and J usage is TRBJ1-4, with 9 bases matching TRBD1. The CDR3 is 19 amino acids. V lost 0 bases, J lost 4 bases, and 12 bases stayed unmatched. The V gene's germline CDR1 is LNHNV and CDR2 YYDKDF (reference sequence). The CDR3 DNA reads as TGTGCCACCAGCAGAGACGTCCCGGGACAGGGAAATCTTAATGAAAAACTGTTTTTT. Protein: CATSRDVPGQGNLNEKLFF.

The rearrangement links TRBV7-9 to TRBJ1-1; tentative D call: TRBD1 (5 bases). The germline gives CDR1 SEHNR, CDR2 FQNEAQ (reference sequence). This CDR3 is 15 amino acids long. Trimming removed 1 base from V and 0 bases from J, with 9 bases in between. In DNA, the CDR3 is TGTGCCAGCAGCTTAGAGGGACCCTTGAACACTGAAGCTTTCTTT. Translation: CASSLEGPLNTEAFF.

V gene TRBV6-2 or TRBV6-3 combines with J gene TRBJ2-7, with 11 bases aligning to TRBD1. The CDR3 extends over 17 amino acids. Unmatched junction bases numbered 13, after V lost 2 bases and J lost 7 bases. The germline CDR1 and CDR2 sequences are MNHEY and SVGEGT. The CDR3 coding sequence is TGTGCCAGCAGTTACGGGACAGGGGGATACCTCAGTCGGGAGCAGTACTTC. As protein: CASSYGTGGYLSREQYF.

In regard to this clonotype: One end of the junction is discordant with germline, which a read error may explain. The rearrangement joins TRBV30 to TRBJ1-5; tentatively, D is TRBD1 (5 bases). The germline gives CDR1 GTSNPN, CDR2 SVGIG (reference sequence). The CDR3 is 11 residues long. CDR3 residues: CAWSAGTVRYF. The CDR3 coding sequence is TGTGCCTGGAGTGCTGGGACGGTCCGGTATTTT.

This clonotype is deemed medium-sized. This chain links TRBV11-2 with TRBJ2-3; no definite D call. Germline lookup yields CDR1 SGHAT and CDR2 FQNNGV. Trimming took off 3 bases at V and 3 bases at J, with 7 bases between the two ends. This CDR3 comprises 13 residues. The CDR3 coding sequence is TGTGCCAGCAGCTTCCGGGTTACAGATACGCAGTATTTT. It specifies CASSFRVTDTQYF.

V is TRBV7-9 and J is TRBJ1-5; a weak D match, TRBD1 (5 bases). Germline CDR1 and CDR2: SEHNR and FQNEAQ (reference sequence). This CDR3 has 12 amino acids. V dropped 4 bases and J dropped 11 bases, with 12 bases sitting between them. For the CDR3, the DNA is TGTGCCAGCAGCTCCGGGGGGTTTGCCCAGCATTTT. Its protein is CASSSGGFAQHF.

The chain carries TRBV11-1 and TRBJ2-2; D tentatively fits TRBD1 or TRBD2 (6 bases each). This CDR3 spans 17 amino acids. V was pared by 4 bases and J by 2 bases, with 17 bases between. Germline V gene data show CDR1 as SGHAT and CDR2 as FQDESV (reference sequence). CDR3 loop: CASSSPRGRSNTGELFF. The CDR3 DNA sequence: TGTGCCAGCAGCTCCCCGAGGGGGAGGTCCAACACCGGGGAGCTGTTTTTT.

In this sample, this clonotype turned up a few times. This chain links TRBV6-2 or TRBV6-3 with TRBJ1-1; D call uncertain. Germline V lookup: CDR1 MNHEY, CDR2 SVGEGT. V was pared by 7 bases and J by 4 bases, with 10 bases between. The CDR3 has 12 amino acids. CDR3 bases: TGTGCCAGCAAAACCTCAAGCACTGAAGCTTTCTTT. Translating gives CASKTSSTEAFF.

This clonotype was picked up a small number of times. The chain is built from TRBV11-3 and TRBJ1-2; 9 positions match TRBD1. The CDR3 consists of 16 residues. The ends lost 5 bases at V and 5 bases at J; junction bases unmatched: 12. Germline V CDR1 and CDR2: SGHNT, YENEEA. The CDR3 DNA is TGTGCCAGCAGCGGCGGGACAGGGAAATCTGTGTATGGCTACACCTTC. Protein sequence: CASSGGTGKSVYGYTF. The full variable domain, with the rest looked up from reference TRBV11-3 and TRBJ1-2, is EAGVVQSPRYKIIEKKQPVAFWCNPISGHNTLYWYLQNLGQGPELLIRYENEEAVDDSQLPKDRFSAERLKGVDSTLKIQPAELGDSAVYLCASSGGTGKSVYGYTFGSGTRLTVV.

The CDR3 nucleotides read TGCGCCAGCAGCTTGGGAGGGGCCAATCAGCCCCAGCATTTT. As protein: CASSLGGANQPQHF. The V call is TRBV5-1, the J call TRBJ1-5; D is perhaps TRBD1 (5 bases). Germline V gene lookup returns CDR1 SGHRS and CDR2 YFSETQ. V dropped 0 bases and J dropped 3 bases, with 7 bases sitting between them. The CDR3 runs to 14 residues.

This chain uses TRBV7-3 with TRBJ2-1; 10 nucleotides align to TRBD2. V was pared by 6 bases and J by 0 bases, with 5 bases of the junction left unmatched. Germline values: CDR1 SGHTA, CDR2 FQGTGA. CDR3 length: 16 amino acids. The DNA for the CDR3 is TGTGCCAGCAGAGCGGGAGGGGGAAGCTCCTACAATGAGCAGTTCTTC. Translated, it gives CASRAGGGSSYNEQFF.

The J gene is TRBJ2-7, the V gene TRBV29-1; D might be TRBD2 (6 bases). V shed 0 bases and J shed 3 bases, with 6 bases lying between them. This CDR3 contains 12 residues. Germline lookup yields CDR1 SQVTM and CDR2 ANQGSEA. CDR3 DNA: TGCAGCGTTGAAGAGGAGGGCTACGAGCAGTACTTC. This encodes CSVEEEGYEQYF.

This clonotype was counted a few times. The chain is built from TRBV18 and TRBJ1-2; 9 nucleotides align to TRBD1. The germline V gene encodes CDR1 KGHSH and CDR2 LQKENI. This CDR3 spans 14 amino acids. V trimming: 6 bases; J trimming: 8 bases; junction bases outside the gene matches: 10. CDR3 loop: CASSRQGEGDGYTF. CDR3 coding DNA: TGTGCCAGCTCCCGACAGGGGGAAGGAGACGGCTACACCTTC. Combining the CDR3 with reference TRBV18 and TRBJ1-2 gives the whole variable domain NAGVMQNPRHLVRRRGQEARLRCSPMKGHSHVYWYRQLPEEGLKFMVYLQKENIIDESGMPKERFSAEFPKEGPSILRIQQVVRGDSAAYFCASSRQGEGDGYTFGSGTRLTVV.

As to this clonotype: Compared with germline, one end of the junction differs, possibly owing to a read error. CDR3 sequence: CSARSGGPPYGFTF. The CDR3 region has the DNA TGCAGTGCTAGATCGGGGGGCCCTCCCTATGGCTTCACCTTC. The chain recombines TRBV20-1 with TRBJ1-2, with D perhaps matching TRBD1 (6 bases). This CDR3 is built from 14 residues. Germline-derived CDR1 and CDR2 are DFQATT and SNEGSKA (reference sequence).

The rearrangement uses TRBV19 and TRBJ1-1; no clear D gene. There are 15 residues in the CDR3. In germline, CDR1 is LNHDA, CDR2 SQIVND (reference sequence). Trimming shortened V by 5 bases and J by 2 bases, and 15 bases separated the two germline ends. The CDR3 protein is CASSARFNYNTEAFF. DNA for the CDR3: TGTGCCAGTAGTGCCCGTTTCAACTATAACACTGAAGCTTTCTTT.